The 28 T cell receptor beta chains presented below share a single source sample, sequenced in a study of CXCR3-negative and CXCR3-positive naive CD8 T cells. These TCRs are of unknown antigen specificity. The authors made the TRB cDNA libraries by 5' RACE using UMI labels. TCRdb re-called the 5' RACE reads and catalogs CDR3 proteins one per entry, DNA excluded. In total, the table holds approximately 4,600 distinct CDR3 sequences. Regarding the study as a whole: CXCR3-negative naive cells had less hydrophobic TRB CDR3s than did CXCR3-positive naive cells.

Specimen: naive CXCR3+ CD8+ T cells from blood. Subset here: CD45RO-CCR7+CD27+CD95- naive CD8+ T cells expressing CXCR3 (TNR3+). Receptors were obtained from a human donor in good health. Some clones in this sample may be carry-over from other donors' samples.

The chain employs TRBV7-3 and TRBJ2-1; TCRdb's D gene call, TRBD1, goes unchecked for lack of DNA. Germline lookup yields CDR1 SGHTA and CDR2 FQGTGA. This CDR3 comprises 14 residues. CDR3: CASSPGGGYNEQFF.

The CDR3 region is CASRRTAWDSSYNEQFF. The chain carries TRBV13 and TRBJ2-1; TCRdb calls TRBD1, which cannot be checked without DNA. The CDR3 covers 17 residues. CDR1 and CDR2 (germline): PRHDT, FYEKMQ (reference sequence).

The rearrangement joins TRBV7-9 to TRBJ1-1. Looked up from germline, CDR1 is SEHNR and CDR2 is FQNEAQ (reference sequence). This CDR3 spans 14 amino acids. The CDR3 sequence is CAGNSAEVNTEAFF.

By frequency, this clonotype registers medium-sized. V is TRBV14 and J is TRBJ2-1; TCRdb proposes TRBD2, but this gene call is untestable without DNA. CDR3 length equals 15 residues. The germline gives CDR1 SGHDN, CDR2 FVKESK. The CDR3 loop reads CASSSAGGLYNEQFF.

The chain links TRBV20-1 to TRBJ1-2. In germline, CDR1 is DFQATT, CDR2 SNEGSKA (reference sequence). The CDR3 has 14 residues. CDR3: CSARDEQRAYGYTF.

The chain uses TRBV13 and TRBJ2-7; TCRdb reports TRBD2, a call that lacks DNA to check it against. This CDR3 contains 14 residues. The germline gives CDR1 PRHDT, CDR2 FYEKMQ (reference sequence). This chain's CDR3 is CASSATSGNYEQYF.

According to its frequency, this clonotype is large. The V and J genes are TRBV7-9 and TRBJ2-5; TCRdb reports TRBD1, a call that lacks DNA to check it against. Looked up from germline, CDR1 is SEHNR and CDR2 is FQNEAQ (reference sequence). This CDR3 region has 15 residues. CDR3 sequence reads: CASTPRPTGGETQYF.

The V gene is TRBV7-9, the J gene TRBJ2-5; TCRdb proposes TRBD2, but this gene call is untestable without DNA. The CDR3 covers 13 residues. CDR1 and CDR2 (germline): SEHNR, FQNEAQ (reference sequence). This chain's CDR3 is CASSWTDQETQYF.

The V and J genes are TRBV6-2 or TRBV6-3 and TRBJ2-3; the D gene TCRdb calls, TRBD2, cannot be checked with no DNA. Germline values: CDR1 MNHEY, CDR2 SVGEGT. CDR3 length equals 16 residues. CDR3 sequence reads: CASSYSWREDSDTQYF.

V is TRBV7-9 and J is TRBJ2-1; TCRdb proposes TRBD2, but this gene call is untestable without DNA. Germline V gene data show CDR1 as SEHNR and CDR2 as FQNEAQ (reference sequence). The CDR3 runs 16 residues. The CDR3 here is CASSHPGASGANEQFF.

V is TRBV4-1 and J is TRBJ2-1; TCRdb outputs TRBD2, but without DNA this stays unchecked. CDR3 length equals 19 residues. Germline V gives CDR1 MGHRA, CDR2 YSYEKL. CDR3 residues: CASSQDTPASGGAYNEQFF.

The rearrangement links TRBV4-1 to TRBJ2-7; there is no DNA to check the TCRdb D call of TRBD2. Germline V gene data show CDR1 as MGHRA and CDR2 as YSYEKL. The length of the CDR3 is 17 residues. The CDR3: CASSPSGSSGKFYEQYF.

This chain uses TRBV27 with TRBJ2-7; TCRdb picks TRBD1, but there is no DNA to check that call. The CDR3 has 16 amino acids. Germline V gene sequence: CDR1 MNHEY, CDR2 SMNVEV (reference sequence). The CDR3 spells CASSFAGTGVVYEQYF.

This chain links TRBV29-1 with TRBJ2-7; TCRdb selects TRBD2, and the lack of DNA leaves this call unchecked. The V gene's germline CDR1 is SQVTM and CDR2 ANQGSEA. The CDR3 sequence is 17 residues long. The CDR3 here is CSAGLAGGKYRSYEQYF.

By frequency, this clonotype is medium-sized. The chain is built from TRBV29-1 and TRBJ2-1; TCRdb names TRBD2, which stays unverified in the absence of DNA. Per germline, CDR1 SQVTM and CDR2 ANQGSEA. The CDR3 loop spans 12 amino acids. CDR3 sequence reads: CSAPGTNNEQFF.

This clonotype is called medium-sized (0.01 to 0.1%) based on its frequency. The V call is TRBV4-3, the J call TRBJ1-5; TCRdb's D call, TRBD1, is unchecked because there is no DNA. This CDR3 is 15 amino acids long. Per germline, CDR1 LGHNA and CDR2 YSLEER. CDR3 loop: CASSQERGNNQPQHF.

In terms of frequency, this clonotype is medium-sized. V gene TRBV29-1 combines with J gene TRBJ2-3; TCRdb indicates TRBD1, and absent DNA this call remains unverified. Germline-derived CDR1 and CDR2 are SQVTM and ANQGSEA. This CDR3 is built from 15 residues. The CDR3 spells CSVDPEGALMDTQYF.

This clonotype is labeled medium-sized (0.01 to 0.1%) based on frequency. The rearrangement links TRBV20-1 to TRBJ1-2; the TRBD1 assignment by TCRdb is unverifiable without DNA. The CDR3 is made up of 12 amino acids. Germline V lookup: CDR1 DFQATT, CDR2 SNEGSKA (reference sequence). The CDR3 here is CRGTSFNYGYTF.

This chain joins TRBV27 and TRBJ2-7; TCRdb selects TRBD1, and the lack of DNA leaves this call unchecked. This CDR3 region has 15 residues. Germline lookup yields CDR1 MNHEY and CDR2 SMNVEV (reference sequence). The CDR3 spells CASSTTGGLTSEQYF.

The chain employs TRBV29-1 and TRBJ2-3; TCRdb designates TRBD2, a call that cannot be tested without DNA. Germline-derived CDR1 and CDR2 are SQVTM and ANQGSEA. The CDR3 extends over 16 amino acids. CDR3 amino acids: CSVVPLPGPSTDTQYF.

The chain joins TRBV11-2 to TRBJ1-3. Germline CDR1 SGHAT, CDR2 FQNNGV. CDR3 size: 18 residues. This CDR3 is CASSLDWNVGHSGNTIYF.

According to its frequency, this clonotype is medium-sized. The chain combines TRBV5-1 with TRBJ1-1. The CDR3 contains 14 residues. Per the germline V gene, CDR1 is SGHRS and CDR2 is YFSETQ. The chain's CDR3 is CASSLDRENTEAFF.

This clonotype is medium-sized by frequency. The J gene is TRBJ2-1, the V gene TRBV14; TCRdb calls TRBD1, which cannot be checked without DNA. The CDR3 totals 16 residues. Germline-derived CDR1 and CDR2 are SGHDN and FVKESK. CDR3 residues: CASSQTGQGAWNEQFF.

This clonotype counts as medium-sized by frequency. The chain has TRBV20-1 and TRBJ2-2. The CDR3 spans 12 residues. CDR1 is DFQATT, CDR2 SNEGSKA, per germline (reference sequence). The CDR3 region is CSAFKPTGELFF.

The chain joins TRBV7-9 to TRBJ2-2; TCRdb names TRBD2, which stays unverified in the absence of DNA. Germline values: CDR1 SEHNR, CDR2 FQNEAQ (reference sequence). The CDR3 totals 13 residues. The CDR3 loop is CASSLESAGELFF.

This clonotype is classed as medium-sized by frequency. This CDR3 reads CSVTGNLYGYTF. The rearrangement uses TRBV29-1 and TRBJ1-2; TCRdb calls TRBD1, which cannot be checked without DNA. The germline V gene has CDR1 SQVTM and CDR2 ANQGSEA. This CDR3 has 12 amino acids.

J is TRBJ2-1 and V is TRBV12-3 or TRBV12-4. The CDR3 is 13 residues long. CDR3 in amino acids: CASSPDTYNEQFF.

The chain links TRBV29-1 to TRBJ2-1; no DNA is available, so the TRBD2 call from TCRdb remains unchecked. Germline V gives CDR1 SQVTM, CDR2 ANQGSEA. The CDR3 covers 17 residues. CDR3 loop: CSVEYPTSGTLDNEQFF.